Below are 9 T cell receptor beta chains sequenced from a single sample in a study of cytomegalovirus exposure and HLA in healthy donors. Generated by immunoSEQ multiplex PCR, the TCRdb table keeps only in-frame clones and is missing some. The sample gives 140,000 to 150,000 clones, approximately 90% of which show up once; under 5% is in the top ten. The sample taken for sequencing was PBMCs. The receptors derive from a man aged 18 to 30 in good health and CMV-seropositive.

The chain carries TRBV6-5 and TRBJ1-2, with D unresolved. The V end lost 3 bases, the J end lost 7 bases, and 9 bases lay between the germline ends. CDR1 is MNHEY, CDR2 SVGAGI, per germline. The CDR3 sequence is 12 residues long. CDR3 in amino acids: CASSYGSFGYTF. In DNA form, the CDR3 reads TGTGCCAGCAGTTATGGCTCCTTTGGCTACACCTTC.

This clone was found a few times. This chain uses TRBV4-2 with TRBJ1-1, with D possibly TRBD1 on 5 matching bases. This CDR3 spans 11 amino acids. From germline, CDR1 is LGHNA and CDR2 YNFKEQ. V dropped 1 base and J dropped 8 bases, with 5 bases sitting between them. The CDR3 loop reads CASSQGTEAFF. For the CDR3, the DNA is TGTGCCAGCAGCCAAGGGACAGAAGCTTTCTTT.

This chain joins TRBV28 and TRBJ1-1; 7 nucleotides agree with TRBD1. The CDR3 runs to 13 residues. Germline-derived CDR1 and CDR2 are MDHEN and SYDVKM. The J segment lost 5 bases and the V segment lost 5 bases, leaving 5 bases of the junction unmatched. The CDR3 coding sequence is TGTGCCAGCAGTCCCAGGGGGTTGACTGAAGCTTTCTTT. Translated, it gives CASSPRGLTEAFF.

This clone was found once. The chain combines TRBV12-5 with TRBJ2-3; D perhaps matches TRBD1 (6 bases). The CDR3 extends over 13 amino acids. Germline lookup yields CDR1 LGHNT and CDR2 FRNRAP. V was shortened by 6 bases and J by 2 bases, with 9 bases between the two germline ends. The CDR3 DNA reads TGTGCTAGTGGGTCAGGGGCCACAGATACGCAGTATTTT. This gives the protein CASGSGATDTQYF.

The chain combines TRBV7-9 with TRBJ1-6, with D possibly matching TRBD1 (6 bases). The CDR3 runs 14 residues. Looked up from germline, CDR1 is SEHNR and CDR2 is FQNEAQ (reference sequence). V gave up 3 bases and J gave up 7 bases, with 10 bases separating them. The CDR3 DNA reads as TGTGCCAGCAGCTTCAGGGGAGGGAATTCACCCCTCCACTTT. Residues: CASSFRGGNSPLHF.

This chain links TRBV6-1 with TRBJ1-5; D unresolved. The CDR3 length is 15 residues. The V and J ends lost 4 bases and 0 bases respectively, with 10 bases between them. Germline CDR1 is MNHNS and CDR2 is SASEGT. The CDR3 sequence: CASSAFYYSNQPQHF. CDR3 DNA sequence: TGTGCCAGCAGTGCATTTTACTATAGCAATCAGCCCCAGCATTTT.

CDR3: CASSLAGVWGQNTGELFF. As DNA, the CDR3 is TGCGCCAGCAGCTTGGCTGGGGTCTGGGGACAGAACACCGGGGAGCTGTTTTTT. This sequence joins TRBV5-1 and TRBJ2-2; D perhaps matches TRBD1 (6 bases). The CDR3 covers 18 residues. The V and J ends lost 0 bases and 1 base respectively, with 16 bases between them. CDR1 is SGHRS and CDR2 is YFSETQ in the germline V gene.

The V call is TRBV5-1, the J call TRBJ2-7; no clear D. V lost 7 bases and J 0 bases, leaving 14 bases between the germline ends. From germline, CDR1 is SGHRS and CDR2 YFSETQ. This CDR3 has 14 amino acids. The CDR3 protein is CASGATGGSYEQYF. The CDR3 DNA follows: TGCGCCAGCGGCGCGACTGGCGGCTCCTACGAGCAGTACTTC.

A remark on this clone: This CDR3 is also generated by other DNA sequences in the sample. This CDR3 is CASSLAGGYTEAFF. DNA for the CDR3: TGCGCCAGCAGCTTGGCCGGGGGATATACTGAAGCTTTCTTT. The gene calls are TRBV5-1 and TRBJ1-1, with D perhaps matching TRBD1 (5 bases). The CDR3 sequence is 14 residues long. Trimming left V 0 bases short and J 5 bases short, with 11 bases between. CDR1 is SGHRS, CDR2 YFSETQ, per germline.